This T cell receptor beta chain was sequenced for a study of blood T cell repertoires in COVID-19. On the study more broadly: Nucleic acid was either cDNA or gDNA, and it came from T cells, B-cell-depleted T cells, or PBMCs.

Authors' methods: Amplification of reference gene primers provided the estimated nucleated cell counts. Sequenced by immunoSEQ multiplex PCR; TCRdb stores in-frame clones only, minus some. V, J and clone size were drawn from that table, and D and trimming were deduced from the DNA. The table shows 250,000 to 300,000 clones, with 90% occurring only once. Seattle patients were enrolled during active infection and followed longitudinally. V shed 4 bases, J shed 6 bases, and the junction held 12 bases outside the gene matches. This CDR3 region has 15 residues. In germline, CDR1 is LNHDA, CDR2 SQIVND (reference sequence). This clone has a handful of counts.

The source material was peripheral blood. The V and J genes are TRBV19 and TRBJ2-7, with TRBD1 matching 7 bases. This clonotype was obtained from a woman in her sixties or seventies with COVID-19, enrolled during active disease. The CDR3 DNA reads TGTGCCAGTAGTACCCCAGGGGGTCCCACTACCGAGCAGTACTTC. This codes for CASSTPGGPTTEQYF.